This T cell receptor (beta chain) comes out of a study of monozygotic twins with inflammatory bowel disease. As concerns this clonotype: Its antigen is unidentified.

For each CDR3 protein, TCRdb gives one entry from its re-call of the 5' RACE reads, without DNA. The sample has over 100,000 distinct CDR3 sequences. Study-level results: The authors could not tell different T cell subtypes apart. For IBD, no single strong associated signal or clonotype was supported.

Per germline, CDR1 MNHNS and CDR2 SASEGT. This CDR3 contains 15 residues. The sequencing input was blood. The rearrangement uses TRBV6-1 and TRBJ1-4; TCRdb lists TRBD1, though no DNA is available to test this call. The source is a human donor with ulcerative colitis or Crohn's disease, or a healthy co-twin of an affected twin (not recorded which). The CDR3 here is CASSDTGVVLEKLFF.